These T cell receptor beta chains were read from a single sample in a study of cytomegalovirus exposure and HLA in healthy donors. Assay used: immunoSEQ multiplex PCR; TCRdb lists only in-frame clones, some missing. The table includes fewer than 200,000 clones, 86% detected once. The source material was PBMCs. Receptors were obtained from a woman in her twenties or thirties in good health and CMV-seronegative. Both conserved end residues are part of each CDR3. The D gene is left open where the match is weak. Size is stated for part of the rows, as once, few or many counts, or as a class when the clone is expanded.

clone_size: NA; d_call: TRBD1; v_call: TRBV28; j_call: TRBJ2-7; cdr3_nt: TGTGCCAGCAGTCCCAGAGGGACAGCGAGCTCCTACGAGCAGTACTTC; cdr3_aa: CASSPRGTASSYEQYF
clone_size: NA; d_call: TRBD2; v_call: TRBV25-1; j_call: TRBJ2-1; cdr3_nt: TGTGCCAGCAGTGAAAGCGGGAGCTACAATGAGCAGTTCTTC; cdr3_aa: CASSESGSYNEQFF
clone_size: once; d_call: NA; v_call: TRBV28; j_call: TRBJ2-7; cdr3_nt: TGTGCCAGCAGCCCGGACTACCCTATCTACGAGCAGTACTTC; cdr3_aa: CASSPDYPIYEQYF
clone_size: NA; d_call: NA; v_call: TRBV19; j_call: TRBJ2-3; cdr3_nt: TGTGCCAGTAGCGGGACTAGCACAGATACGCAGTATTTT; cdr3_aa: CASSGTSTDTQYF
clone_size: NA; d_call: NA; v_call: TRBV18; j_call: TRBJ1-2; cdr3_nt: TGTGCCAGCTCACCGACAGAAGACTATGGCTACACCTTC; cdr3_aa: CASSPTEDYGYTF
clone_size: NA; d_call: TRBD1; v_call: TRBV4-3; j_call: TRBJ2-7; cdr3_nt: TGCGCCAGCAGCCAGTACTCCGGGACAGCCTACGAGCAGTACTTC; cdr3_aa: CASSQYSGTAYEQYF
clone_size: NA; d_call: TRBD2; v_call: TRBV4-3; j_call: TRBJ2-7; cdr3_nt: TGCGCCAGCAGCCTAGGACTAGGACTCTACGAGCAGTACTTC; cdr3_aa: CASSLGLGLYEQYF
clone_size: once; d_call: NA; v_call: TRBV5-1; j_call: TRBJ1-2; cdr3_nt: TGCGCCAGCAGCCTCGGTTTGGATTATGGCTACACCTTC; cdr3_aa: CASSLGLDYGYTF
clone_size: NA; d_call: NA; v_call: TRBV5-4; j_call: TRBJ1-4; cdr3_nt: TGTGCCAGCAGCTGGGGTGGCCTAGAAAATGAAAAACTGTTTTTT; cdr3_aa: CASSWGGLENEKLFF
clone_size: NA; d_call: NA; v_call: TRBV5-1; j_call: TRBJ2-3; cdr3_nt: TGCGCCAGCAGCTTACAAGGGGCCCGGATCAGCACAGATACGCAGTATTTT; cdr3_aa: CASSLQGARISTDTQYF
clone_size: many; d_call: NA; v_call: TRBV6-1; j_call: TRBJ1-5; cdr3_nt: TGTGCCAGCAGTGAAGCTGTCGGGGACGACAATCAGCCCCAGCATTTT; cdr3_aa: CASSEAVGDDNQPQHF
clone_size: once; d_call: NA; v_call: TRBV19; j_call: TRBJ1-3; cdr3_nt: TGTGCCAGTAATGGGGGAGAAGCTGGAAACACCATATATTTT; cdr3_aa: CASNGGEAGNTIYF
clone_size: NA; d_call: NA; v_call: TRBV7-3; j_call: TRBJ1-1; cdr3_nt: TGTGCCAGCAGCTTAACCTCAGCTACGAACACTGAAGCTTTCTTT; cdr3_aa: CASSLTSATNTEAFF
clone_size: NA; d_call: NA; v_call: TRBV6-1; j_call: TRBJ2-6; cdr3_nt: TGTGCCAGCATCGGAGGGGGGACTGGGGCCAACGTCCTGACTTTC; cdr3_aa: CASIGGGTGANVLTF
clone_size: NA; d_call: TRBD1; v_call: TRBV28; j_call: TRBJ2-3; cdr3_nt: TGTGCCAGCAGCCCGGACAGGGGGACAGATACGCAGTATTTT; cdr3_aa: CASSPDRGTDTQYF
clone_size: NA; d_call: NA; v_call: TRBV2; j_call: TRBJ1-1; cdr3_nt: TGTGCCAGCAGCTTGCGACACGGCACTGAAGCTTTCTTT; cdr3_aa: CASSLRHGTEAFF
clone_size: NA; d_call: NA; v_call: TRBV5-1; j_call: TRBJ2-1; cdr3_nt: TGCGCCAGCAGCCCTCGGAGCGGGTACAATGAGCAGTTCTTC; cdr3_aa: CASSPRSGYNEQFF
clone_size: NA; d_call: TRBD1; v_call: TRBV5-8; j_call: TRBJ2-7; cdr3_nt: TGTGCCAGCAGCCCCGACAGGGGGCTCTACGAGCAGTACTTC; cdr3_aa: CASSPDRGLYEQYF
clone_size: NA; d_call: TRBD2; v_call: TRBV28; j_call: TRBJ2-7; cdr3_nt: TGTGCCAGCAGTTTACCCCGTGGGGCGGGAGGGCGGTACGAGCAGTACTTC; cdr3_aa: CASSLPRGAGGRYEQYF
clone_size: NA; d_call: TRBD1; v_call: TRBV7-9; j_call: TRBJ2-7; cdr3_nt: TGTGCCAGCAGCTTAGCGGGACAGCGCTACGAGCAGTACTTC; cdr3_aa: CASSLAGQRYEQYF
clone_size: NA; d_call: NA; v_call: TRBV6-1; j_call: TRBJ2-3; cdr3_nt: TGTGCCAGCAGTGAACAGTTCACAGATACGCAGTATTTT; cdr3_aa: CASSEQFTDTQYF
clone_size: NA; d_call: NA; v_call: TRBV11-2; j_call: TRBJ1-6; cdr3_nt: TGTGCCAGCAGCTTAGGGACAACCAATTCACCCCTCCACTTT; cdr3_aa: CASSLGTTNSPLHF
clone_size: NA; d_call: TRBD2; v_call: TRBV7-2; j_call: TRBJ2-1; cdr3_nt: TGTGCCAGCAGCTTGGCGCTAGCGGGCCCGTACAATGAGCAGTTCTTC; cdr3_aa: CASSLALAGPYNEQFF